These 10 T cell receptor beta chains originate from one sample sequenced in a study of OX40 agonist ivuxolimab in advanced cancers. The library was prepared using the immunoSEQ multiplex PCR assay. As stored in TCRdb, this immuneACCESS dataset retains in-frame rearrangements with V and J assigned. A fraction of the clones does not appear; measured against another copy, unresolved V genes explain less than half of the discrepancy, and the remainder lacks a known reason. This sample gives roughly 46,000 clones in total; 80% to 90% of them show up just once. The ten largest clones take up around 2.7% of the sample. The sample here was CD4+ or CD8+ T cells sorted from blood, taken in a trial of the OX40 agonist ivuxolimab. These receptor sequences come from an adult with an advanced solid tumor such as melanoma, head and neck, liver or kidney cancer.

V and J are TRBV19 and TRBJ2-2; TRBD1 aligns across 8 bases. Germline CDR1 and CDR2: LNHDA and SQIVND (reference sequence). Trimming took 5 bases from V and 7 from J; bases not matched to a gene: 9. The CDR3 is made up of 15 amino acids. CDR3 sequence reads: CASSLPGQVHGELFF. The CDR3, as DNA: TGTGCCAGTAGTTTACCGGGACAGGTTCACGGGGAGCTGTTTTTT.

V is TRBV7-9 and J is TRBJ2-1; tentatively, D is TRBD1 (5 bases). Deletions cut 5 bases from V and 9 bases from J, with 14 bases between. Germline CDR1 reads SEHNR; CDR2 reads FQNEAQ (reference sequence). CDR3 length: 13 amino acids. In DNA, the CDR3 is TGTGCCAGCAGCGAATGGACATTTGGTGAGCAGTTCTTC. Its protein product is CASSEWTFGEQFF.

This sequence joins TRBV5-6 and TRBJ2-7, with TRBD2 as a possible D gene (6 bases). V lost 2 bases to trimming and J lost 3 bases, with 12 bases between them. The CDR3 totals 14 residues. Germline lookup yields CDR1 SGHDT and CDR2 YYEEEE. This CDR3 is CASSFRTILYEQYF. In nucleotides, the CDR3 is TGTGCCAGCAGCTTTAGGACTATTCTCTACGAGCAGTACTTC.

This sequence joins TRBV28 and TRBJ1-2, with 7 bases that match TRBD1. V lost 2 bases to trimming and J lost 4 bases; unmatched junction nucleotides: 10. CDR3 length: 16 amino acids. CDR1 and CDR2 from the germline V gene are MDHEN and SYDVKM. DNA of the CDR3: TGTGCCAGCAGTTTAGGTGGGACAGTTTCCACCTATGGCTACACCTTC. It translates to CASSLGGTVSTYGYTF.

The chain carries TRBV7-6 and TRBJ1-3; D is uncertain. Germline V lookup: CDR1 SGHVS, CDR2 FNYEAQ. The CDR3 length is 12 residues. Trimming took 0 bases from V and 4 from J, leaving 1 base between them. CDR3 region: CASSLAGNTIYF. The CDR3 DNA is TGTGCCAGCAGCTTAGCCGGAAACACCATATATTTT.

The chain carries TRBV7-3 and TRBJ2-7; a possible D gene is TRBD2 (5 bases). With 7 bases removed from V and 1 base from J, the gap between germline ends came to 14 bases. CDR3 length: 14 residues. Per germline, CDR1 SGHTA and CDR2 FQGTGA. The CDR3 DNA is TGTGCCAGCACCGCCGCCGGGGTATCCTACGAGCAGTACTTC. Protein product: CASTAAGVSYEQYF.

The rearrangement uses TRBV2 and TRBJ2-1, with D maybe TRBD1 (5 bases). The V gene's germline CDR1 is SNHLY and CDR2 FYNNEI. The CDR3 sequence is 13 residues long. V was shortened by 7 bases and J by 8 bases, with 15 bases between the two germline ends. The CDR3 reads CASTQSPGHEQFF. DNA of the CDR3: TGTGCCAGCACCCAGTCCCCAGGGCATGAGCAGTTCTTC.

This clone occurred once. The rearrangement uses TRBV28 and TRBJ1-1, with D possibly being TRBD1 (5 bases). CDR1 is MDHEN, CDR2 SYDVKM, per germline. CDR3 size: 12 residues. V lost 10 bases and J lost 5, with 14 bases in between. The CDR3 bases are TGTGCCACTTGGGGGTTAGGAACTGAAGCTTTCTTT. Translation: CATWGLGTEAFF.

The J gene is TRBJ1-6, the V gene TRBV5-6; D gene unclear. V lost 1 base, J lost 10 bases, and 15 bases lay in between. The CDR3 sequence is 15 residues long. From germline, CDR1 is SGHDT and CDR2 YYEEEE. For the CDR3, the DNA is TGTGCCAGCAGCTTGTCTGGGAGCAGTAGATCACCCCTCCACTTT. Its protein product is CASSLSGSSRSPLHF.

The gene calls are TRBV7-9 and TRBJ2-5; TRBD1 matches at 7 bases. The J call may be incorrect, as the DNA end agrees better with TRBJ2-7. Germline V gene data show CDR1 as SEHNR and CDR2 as FQNEAQ (reference sequence). The CDR3 length is 13 residues. CDR3 sequence: CASSEQGIYEQYF. DNA for the CDR3: TGTGCCAGCAGCGAACAGGGGATCTACGAGCAGTACTTC.